The rows below give T cell receptor beta chains drawn from one sample of a study of identical twins. MiXCR, applied by TCRdb to the 5' RACE reads, yields one record per CDR3 protein. The sample includes 310,000 or so distinct CDR3 sequences, approximately 8% of them seen just once. These data also featured in a second study, about yellow fever vaccine responses in identical twins.

Sequencing used memory (CD45RO+) T cells sorted from blood. The receptors originated from a woman aged 18-29 years in good health. Both conserved end residues are part of each CDR3. The D gene is left open where the match is weak. Rows give clone size only sometimes, using once, few, many, or a class for an expanded clone.

few | NA | TRBJ2-1 | TRBV15 | TGTGCCACCAGCAGAGTGGGTGCTAGCGTCTACAATGAGCAGTTCTTC | CATSRVGASVYNEQFF
many | NA | TRBJ1-5 | TRBV20-1 | TGCAGTGTGTTCCCCGGGACCCGCTATAGCAATCAGCCCCAGCATTTT | CSVFPGTRYSNQPQHF
many | TRBD2 | TRBJ2-1 | TRBV7-3 | TGTGCCAGCAGCTTAATTCCCCATGGACTAGCGGGCCCGGGTAATGAGCAGTTCTTC | CASSLIPHGLAGPGNEQFF
NA | TRBD1 | TRBJ2-6 | TRBV9 | TGTGCCAGCAGCCTTAGGAGGGACAGGGGTATTTTCTCTGGGGCCAACGTCCTGACTTTC | CASSLRRDRGIFSGANVLTF
few | NA | TRBJ1-6 | TRBV2 | TGTGCCAGCAGTGAGGATAAGGGCTCCTATAATTCACCCCTCCACTTT | CASSEDKGSYNSPLHF
many | TRBD2 | TRBJ2-7 | TRBV5-1 | TGCGCCAGCAGCAGAGGGACTACCGTTCCTAATATCCACGAGCAGTACTTC | CASSRGTTVPNIHEQYF
many | TRBD2 | TRBJ2-3 | TRBV7-9 | TGTGCCAGCAGCCTACGTAGCGGGAACACAGATACGCAGTATTTT | CASSLRSGNTDTQYF
few | NA | TRBJ1-1 | TRBV29-1 | TGCAGCGTTTTTAGGGACACTGAAGCTTTCTTT | CSVFRDTEAFF
many | NA | TRBJ1-3 | TRBV7-2 | TGTGCCAGCAGCTCCGAAGTGGTGAACACCATATATTTT | CASSSEVVNTIYF
few | TRBD2 | TRBJ2-7 | TRBV20-1 | TGCAGTGCTAGAGAATCTAGCGGGAGTGGGTACGAGCAGTACTTC | CSARESSGSGYEQYF
few | TRBD1 | TRBJ1-6 | TRBV11-2 | TGTGCCAGCAGCTTAGAGGCAGGGGGCTATTCACCCCTCCACTTT | CASSLEAGGYSPLHF
NA | NA | TRBJ1-1 | TRBV28 | TGTGCCAGCAGTTTTACTTTTGAAGCTTTCTTT | CASSFTFEAFF
many | NA | TRBJ2-7 | TRBV28 | TGTGCCAGCAGTTTGTCGACGTATAGCTCCTACGAGCAGTACTTC | CASSLSTYSSYEQYF
NA | NA | TRBJ2-5 | TRBV18 | TGTGCCAGCTCACGGCCTACGGGCCAAGAGACCCAGTACTTC | CASSRPTGQETQYF
NA | TRBD2 | TRBJ2-5 | TRBV20-1 | TGCAGTGCTAGAGTTCGCAGTGGACTAGCGGGAGTGGAGACCCAGTACTTC | CSARVRSGLAGVETQYF
NA | TRBD1 | TRBJ2-3 | TRBV4-1 | TGCGCCAGCAGCAGACAGGGGGCACCCACAGATACGCAGTATTTT | CASSRQGAPTDTQYF
many | TRBD2 | TRBJ2-1 | TRBV28 | TGTGCCAGCACCCCGGGAGCGGGAGAATCAAATGAGCAGTTCTTC | CASTPGAGESNEQFF
many | TRBD1 | TRBJ2-4 | TRBV5-1 | TGCGCCAGCAGCTCACAGGGGGGACAAAACATTCAGTACTTC | CASSSQGGQNIQYF
NA | TRBD2 | TRBJ2-1 | TRBV4-1 | TGCGCCAGCAGCCGGGGGACTAGCGGGATCTCCTACAATGAGCAGTTCTTC | CASSRGTSGISYNEQFF
many | NA | TRBJ1-4 | TRBV5-1 | TGCGCCAGCTCACAGGGAAGGAGTACTAATGAAAAACTGTTTTTT | CASSQGRSTNEKLFF
many | NA | TRBJ2-3 | TRBV5-1 | TGCGCCAGCAGTCAGGACAGCAACACAGATACGCAGTATTTT | CASSQDSNTDTQYF
few | TRBD2 | TRBJ2-3 | TRBV24-1 | TGTGCCACCGAAACGAGCGGGAGGGCCGGGCAGTATTTT | CATETSGRAGQYF
few | NA | TRBJ1-6 | TRBV6-5 | TGTGCCAGCAGTTATCACCGGGGGACGGATAATTCACCCCTCCACTTT | CASSYHRGTDNSPLHF
many | NA | TRBJ2-3 | TRBV7-9 | TGTGCCAGCACGGAGGGGGATACGCAGTATTTT | CASTEGDTQYF
many | NA | TRBJ2-1 | TRBV5-1 | TGCGCCAGCAGCCGCCGGGACTTTCGTAACAATGAGCAGTTCTTC | CASSRRDFRNNEQFF